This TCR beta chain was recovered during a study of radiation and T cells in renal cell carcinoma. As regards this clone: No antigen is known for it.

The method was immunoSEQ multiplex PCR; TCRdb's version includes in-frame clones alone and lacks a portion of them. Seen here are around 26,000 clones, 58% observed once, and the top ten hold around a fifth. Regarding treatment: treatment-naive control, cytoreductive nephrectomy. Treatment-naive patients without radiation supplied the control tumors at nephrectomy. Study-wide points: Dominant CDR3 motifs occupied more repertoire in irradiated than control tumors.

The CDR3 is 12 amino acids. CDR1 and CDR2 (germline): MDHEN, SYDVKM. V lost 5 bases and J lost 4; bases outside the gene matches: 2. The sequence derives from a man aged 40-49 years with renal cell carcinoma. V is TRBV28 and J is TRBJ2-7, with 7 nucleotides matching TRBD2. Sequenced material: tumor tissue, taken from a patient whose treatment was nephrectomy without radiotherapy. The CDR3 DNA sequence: TGTGCCAGCAGTCAGCGGGAATACGAGCAGTACTTC. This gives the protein CASSQREYEQYF.